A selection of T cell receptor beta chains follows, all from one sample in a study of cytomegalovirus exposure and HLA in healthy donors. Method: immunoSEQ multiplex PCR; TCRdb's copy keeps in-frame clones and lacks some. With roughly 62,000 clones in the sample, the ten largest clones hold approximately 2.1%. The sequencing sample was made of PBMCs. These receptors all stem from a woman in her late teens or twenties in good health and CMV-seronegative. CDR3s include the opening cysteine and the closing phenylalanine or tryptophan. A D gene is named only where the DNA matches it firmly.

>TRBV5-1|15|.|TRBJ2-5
CASSRGQGGGETQYF
TGCGCCAGCAGCCGTGGACAGGGAGGGGGGGAGACCCAGTACTTC
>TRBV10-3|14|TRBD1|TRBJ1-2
CAISDFDRVRGYTF
TGTGCCATCAGTGACTTTGACAGGGTAAGAGGCTACACCTTC
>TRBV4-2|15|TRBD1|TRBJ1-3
CASRGQISSGNTIYF
TGTGCCAGCAGGGGACAGATCAGCTCTGGAAACACCATATATTTT
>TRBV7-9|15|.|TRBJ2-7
CASSARGDVSYEQYF
TGTGCCAGCAGCGCCCGGGGAGACGTCTCCTACGAGCAGTACTTC
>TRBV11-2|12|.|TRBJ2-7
CASSLGIHEQYF
TGTGCCAGCAGCTTAGGTATCCACGAGCAGTACTTC
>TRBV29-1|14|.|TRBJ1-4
CSVGMGRAAEKLFF
TGCAGCGTTGGCATGGGCAGGGCGGCTGAAAAACTGTTTTTT
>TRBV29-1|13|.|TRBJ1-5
CSAPLGGHQPQHF
TGCAGCGCCCCACTCGGCGGCCATCAGCCCCAGCATTTT
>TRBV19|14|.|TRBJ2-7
CASSISAVPYEQYF
TGTGCCAGTAGTATTTCAGCGGTCCCCTACGAGCAGTACTTC
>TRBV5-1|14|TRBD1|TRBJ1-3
CASSSGGTGNTIYF
TGCGCCAGCAGCTCAGGGGGGACTGGAAACACCATATATTTT
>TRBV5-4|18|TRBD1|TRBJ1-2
CASSLAGTEANTNYGYTF
TGTGCCAGCAGCTTGGCCGGGACAGAGGCTAATACTAACTATGGCTACACCTTC
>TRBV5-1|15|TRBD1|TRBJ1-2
CASSYDRGLGYGYTF
TGCGCCAGCAGCTACGACAGGGGGCTAGGCTATGGCTACACCTTC
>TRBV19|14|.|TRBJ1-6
CATNRVLGDSPLHF
TGTGCCACAAACAGGGTTTTGGGGGATTCACCCCTCCACTTT
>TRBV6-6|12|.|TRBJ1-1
CASSFGQPEAFF
TGTGCCAGCAGTTTTGGACAGCCTGAAGCTTTCTTT
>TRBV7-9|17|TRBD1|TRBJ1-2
CASSLRDRSFRPGGYTF
TGTGCCAGCAGCTTACGGGACAGGTCCTTTAGGCCCGGGGGCTACACCTTC